The clone carrying this T cell receptor (beta chain) is a singleton in its sample. Being one base from a much bigger clone, this may be a read error. With a J-beta primer mix and a sample-barcoded 5' primer, a second PCR ran about 7 to 11 cycles. TCRdb called the 5' RACE reads again in MiXCR, with one record for every CDR3 protein. The sample shows about 1.8 million distinct CDR3 sequences, approximately 50% of them seen only once. The CDR3 runs to 16 residues. Between the trimmed V and J ends, which lost 5 bases and 1 base, there was a span of 15 bases. CDR1 MNHEY and CDR2 SVGEGT come from the germline V gene. This entry is derived from a study of blood T cells in healthy people across ages.

J is TRBJ2-1 and V is TRBV6-2 or TRBV6-3; D not resolved. The sequenced material came from blood. The source is a woman aged 40 to 49 in good health. CDR3: CASSNPEFRSYNEQFF. CDR3 in DNA: TGTGCCAGCAGTAACCCAGAGTTTAGATCCTACAATGAGCAGTTCTTC.